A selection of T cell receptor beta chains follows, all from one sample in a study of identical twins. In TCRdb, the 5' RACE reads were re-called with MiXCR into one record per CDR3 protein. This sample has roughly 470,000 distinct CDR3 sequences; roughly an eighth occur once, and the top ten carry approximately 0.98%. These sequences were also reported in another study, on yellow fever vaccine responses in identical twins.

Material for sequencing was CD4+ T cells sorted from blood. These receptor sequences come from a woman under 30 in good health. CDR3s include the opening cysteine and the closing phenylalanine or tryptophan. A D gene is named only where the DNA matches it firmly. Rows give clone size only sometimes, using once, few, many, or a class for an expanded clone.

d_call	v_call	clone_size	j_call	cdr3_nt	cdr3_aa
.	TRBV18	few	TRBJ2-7	TGTGCCAGCTCAAACAGGGAGAACTACGAGCAGTACTTC	CASSNRENYEQYF
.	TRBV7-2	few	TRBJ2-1	TGTGCCAGCAGATCTAAAACTTCGTCGGGGCAGTTCTTC	CASRSKTSSGQFF
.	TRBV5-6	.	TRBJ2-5	TGTGCCAGCAGCTTGGGTAATAGAAACAGGGGGGGGACCCAGTACTTC	CASSLGNRNRGGTQYF
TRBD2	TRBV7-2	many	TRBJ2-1	TGTGCCAGCAGCCTTGGACTAGCGGAATACAATGAGCAGTTCTTC	CASSLGLAEYNEQFF
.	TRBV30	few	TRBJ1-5	TGTGCCTGGAGTCGGGACTTGAATCAGCCCCAGCATTTT	CAWSRDLNQPQHF
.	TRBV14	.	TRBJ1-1	TGTGCCAGCAGCCAACAGGTGGGGCTTGCTGAAGCTTTCTTT	CASSQQVGLAEAFF
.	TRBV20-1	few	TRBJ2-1	TGCAGTGCTATATCTATAGGCGCCATCTCCTACAATGAGCAGTTCTTC	CSAISIGAISYNEQFF
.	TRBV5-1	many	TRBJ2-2	TGCGCCAGCAGCTTGGCCCTACTCCCCGGGGAGCTGTTTTTT	CASSLALLPGELFF
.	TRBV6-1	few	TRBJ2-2	TGTGCCACCAAACCAAAGGGCCCCCCTACCACCGGGGAGCTGTTTTTT	CATKPKGPPTTGELFF
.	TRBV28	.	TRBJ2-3	TGTGCCAGCAGTGGACAGCCCACAGATACGCAGTATTTT	CASSGQPTDTQYF
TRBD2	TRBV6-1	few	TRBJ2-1	TGTGCCAGCGCCGGGACTAGCATACATGAGCAGTTCTTC	CASAGTSIHEQFF
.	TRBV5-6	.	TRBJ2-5	TGTGCCAGCAGGGAGGACGGAGAGACCCAGTACTTC	CASREDGETQYF
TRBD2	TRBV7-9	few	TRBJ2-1	TGTGCCAGCAGCTTAGAGGGGACTACCAACAATGAGCAGTTCTTC	CASSLEGTTNNEQFF
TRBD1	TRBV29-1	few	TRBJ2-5	TGCAGCGGTACAGGGGGTGTCGAGACCCAGTACTTC	CSGTGGVETQYF
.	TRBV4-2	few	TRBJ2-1	TGTGCCAGCAGCCAAGAAGGACGGAATGAGCAGTTCTTC	CASSQEGRNEQFF
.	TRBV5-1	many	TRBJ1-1	TGCGCCAGCAGCCTAGGACCTCCGGGTGAAGCTTTCTTT	CASSLGPPGEAFF
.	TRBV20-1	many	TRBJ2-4	TGCAGTGCTAGGGCCAAAAACATTCAGTACTTC	CSARAKNIQYF
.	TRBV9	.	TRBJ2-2	TGTGCCAGCAGCGTCAACGGGGGTATGTCCGGGGAGCTGTTTTTT	CASSVNGGMSGELFF
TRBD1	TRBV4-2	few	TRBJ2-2	TGTGCCAGCGGACAGGGGGAATCGAACACCGGGGAGCTGTTTTTT	CASGQGESNTGELFF
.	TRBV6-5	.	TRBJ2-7	TGTGCCAGCAGTTCAAAAAACCCCGGGGCTAAGAGCTCCTACGAGCAGTACTTC	CASSSKNPGAKSSYEQYF
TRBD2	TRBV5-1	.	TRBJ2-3	TGCGCCAGCAGCGCGGGACTAGCGGGAGTGGGTGGCACAGATACGCAGTATTTT	CASSAGLAGVGGTDTQYF
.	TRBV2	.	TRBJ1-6	TGTGCCAGCAGTGAAGAGGGGAGTTCACCCCTCCACTTT	CASSEEGSSPLHF
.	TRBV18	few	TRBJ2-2	TGTGCCAGCTCACTAAGACCGCTCTCGAACACCGGGGAGCTGTTTTTT	CASSLRPLSNTGELFF
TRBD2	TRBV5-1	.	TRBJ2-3	TGCGCCAGCAGCTTGGGGTCACTAGCGGGAGCCGATACGCAGTATTTT	CASSLGSLAGADTQYF